This TCR beta chain was observed in a study of cytomegalovirus exposure and HLA in healthy donors. As for the study in general: HLA-typed donors contributed 80 million or so unique TCRs, which were held in an early data release. Of several hundred genotyped donors, roughly 80% clustered with self-reported Caucasian donors.

With V trimmed by 5 bases and J by 7 bases, 9 bases remained unmatched. This CDR3 is 16 amino acids long. CDR1 SGHTA and CDR2 FQGNSA come from the germline V gene. The table lists this clone with a count of one. The target antigen is unknown. The study, taken as a whole, reports: Around 160 TCR beta chains were listed as cytomegalovirus-associated. A classifier reportedly called cytomegalovirus status with high sensitivity and specificity.

The PCR was carried out with 60 Vbeta primers and 13 Jbeta primers. The protocol was immunoSEQ multiplex PCR, while the TCRdb copy is restricted to in-frame clones and leaves out a portion. This sample yields roughly 200,000 clones, of which roughly 89% are seen a single time; 0.9% to 1.1% belongs to the top ten. The source is a woman aged 18 to 35 in good health and CMV-seronegative. Sequenced: PBMCs. The rearrangement joins TRBV7-2 to TRBJ2-4; 12 bases fit TRBD2. As DNA, the CDR3 is TGTGCCAGCAGCCCGGGGACTAGCGGGCGCGGGAACATTCAGTACTTC. This translates into CASSPGTSGRGNIQYF.